The 10 T cell receptor beta chains listed next were all sequenced from one sample in a study of blood T cell repertoires in COVID-19. Repertoires were generated with immunoSEQ multiplex PCR, while TCRdb's copy carries only in-frame clones and drops some. This table has fewer than 200,000 clones, approximately 79% appearing once. Sequencing was carried out using peripheral blood. The receptors originated from a woman of 80 years or more with acute or convalescent COVID-19.

J is TRBJ2-6 and V is TRBV10-3, with no clear D. This CDR3 is 15 amino acids long. V lost 3 bases to trimming and J lost 0 bases, with 6 bases between them. CDR1 is ENHRY, CDR2 SYGVKD, per germline. The CDR3 DNA is TGTGCCATCAGTGAATCCGGCTCTGGGGCCAACGTCCTGACTTTC. Protein sequence: CAISESGSGANVLTF.

The chain employs TRBV6-1 and TRBJ1-5, with 7 positions matching TRBD1. The V gene end was trimmed by 3 bases and the J gene end by 3 bases; junction bases not matched to a gene: 5. Germline V gene lookup returns CDR1 MNHNS and CDR2 SASEGT. The CDR3 consists of 15 residues. Here the CDR3 DNA reads TGTGCCAGCAGTGAGGGACAGATTAACAATCAGCCCCAGCATTTT. Translated, it gives CASSEGQINNQPQHF.

This clone was detected only once. The chain employs TRBV18 and TRBJ2-7; TRBD1 is a possible D gene (5 bases). V was trimmed by 5 bases and J by 2 bases, leaving 13 bases between them. The CDR3 length is 14 residues. Germline-derived CDR1 and CDR2 are KGHSH and LQKENI. The CDR3 DNA reads TGTGCCAGCTCATTGCAACAGGACACCTACGAGCAGTACTTC. As protein: CASSLQQDTYEQYF. The variable domain in full, with the rest retrieved from reference TRBV18 and TRBJ2-7, is NAGVMQNPRHLVRRRGQEARLRCSPMKGHSHVYWYRQLPEEGLKFMVYLQKENIIDESGMPKERFSAEFPKEGPSILRIQQVVRGDSAAYFCASSLQQDTYEQYFGPGTRLTVT.

The V and J genes are TRBV28 and TRBJ2-5; 9 nucleotides align to TRBD2. Germline-derived CDR1 and CDR2 are MDHEN and SYDVKM. Losses at the gene ends were 3 bases for V and 5 bases for J; bases not matched to a gene: 4. CDR3 length equals 14 residues. CDR3 loop: CASSFSGSKETQYF. The CDR3 region has the DNA TGTGCCAGCAGTTTTAGCGGGAGCAAGGAGACCCAGTACTTC.

The chain carries TRBV4-1 and TRBJ2-1; 9 nucleotides agree with TRBD1. The CDR3 runs 16 residues. V shed 1 base, J shed 3 bases, and the junction held 4 bases outside the gene matches. CDR1 is MGHRA, CDR2 YSYEKL, per germline. CDR3 region: CASSQVADRGYNEQFF. DNA of the CDR3: TGCGCCAGCAGCCAAGTCGCGGACAGGGGCTACAATGAGCAGTTCTTC.

The chain uses TRBV10-3 and TRBJ2-7; D might be TRBD2 (5 bases). Trimming removed 6 bases from V and 5 bases from J, with 14 bases in between. This CDR3 is built from 13 residues. Germline CDR1 and CDR2: ENHRY and SYGVKD. The CDR3 region is CAISGVGVHEQYF. The DNA for the CDR3 is TGTGCCATCAGCGGGGTGGGAGTCCACGAGCAGTACTTC.

This clone was counted only a few times. The V gene is TRBV30, the J gene TRBJ2-3; TRBD2 aligns across 12 bases. J lost 0 bases, V lost 4 bases, and 5 bases had no gene match. CDR3 length: 16 amino acids. Germline assignment: CDR1 GTSNPN and CDR2 SVGIG (reference sequence). As DNA, the CDR3 is TGTGCCTGGACCCGAGGACTAGCGGGAAGCACAGATACGCAGTATTTT. As protein: CAWTRGLAGSTDTQYF.

The chain has TRBV4-2 and TRBJ1-1; D is unclear. This CDR3 comprises 13 residues. Germline assignment: CDR1 LGHNA and CDR2 YNFKEQ. The V gene lost 1 base and the J gene lost 9 bases, with 12 bases spanning the gap. CDR3 in amino acids: CASSQGTDGKAFF. DNA of the CDR3: TGTGCCAGCAGCCAAGGGACTGATGGCAAAGCTTTCTTT.

The V and J genes are TRBV6-6 and TRBJ1-1, with D unclear. Trimming removed 11 bases at V and 3 bases at J, with 13 bases between. The CDR3 spans 12 residues. Germline CDR1 and CDR2: MNHNY and SVGAGI (reference sequence). The CDR3: CAGQTWDTEAFF. In DNA form, the CDR3 reads TGTGCCGGGCAAACATGGGACACTGAAGCTTTCTTT.

The gene calls are TRBV5-1 and TRBJ1-3, with D unclear. The CDR3 spans 15 residues. CDR1 and CDR2 (germline): SGHRS, YFSETQ. The ends were cut back, 0 bases at V and 0 bases at J, with 7 bases in the middle. CDR3 nucleotides: TGCGCCAGCAGCTTGGATTCCAACTCTGGAAACACCATATATTTT. It codes for CASSLDSNSGNTIYF.